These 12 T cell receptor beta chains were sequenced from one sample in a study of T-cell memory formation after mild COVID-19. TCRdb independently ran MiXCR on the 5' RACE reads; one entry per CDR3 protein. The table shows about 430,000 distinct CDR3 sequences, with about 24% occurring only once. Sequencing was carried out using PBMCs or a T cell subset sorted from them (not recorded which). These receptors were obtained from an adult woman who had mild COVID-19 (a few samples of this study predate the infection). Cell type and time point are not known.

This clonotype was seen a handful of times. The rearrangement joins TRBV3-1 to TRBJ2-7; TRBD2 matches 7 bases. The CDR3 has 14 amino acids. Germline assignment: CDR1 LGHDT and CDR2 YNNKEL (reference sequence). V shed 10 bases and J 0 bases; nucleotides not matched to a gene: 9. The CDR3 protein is CATIGEGPSYEQYF. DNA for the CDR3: TGTGCCACCATCGGGGAGGGCCCCTCCTACGAGCAGTACTTC.

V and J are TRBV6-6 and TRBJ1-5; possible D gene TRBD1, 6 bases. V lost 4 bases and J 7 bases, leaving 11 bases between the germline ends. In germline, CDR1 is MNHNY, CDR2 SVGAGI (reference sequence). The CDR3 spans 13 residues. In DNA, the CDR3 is TGTGCCAGCAGTTCACAGGGTGGGCAGCCCCAGCATTTT. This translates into CASSSQGGQPQHF.

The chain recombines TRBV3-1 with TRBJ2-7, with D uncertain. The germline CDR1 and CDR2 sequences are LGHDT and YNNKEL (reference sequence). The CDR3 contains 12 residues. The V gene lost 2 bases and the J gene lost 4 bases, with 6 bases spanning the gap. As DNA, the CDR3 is TGTGCCAGCAGCCAATATGTTTACGAGCAGTACTTC. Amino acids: CASSQYVYEQYF.

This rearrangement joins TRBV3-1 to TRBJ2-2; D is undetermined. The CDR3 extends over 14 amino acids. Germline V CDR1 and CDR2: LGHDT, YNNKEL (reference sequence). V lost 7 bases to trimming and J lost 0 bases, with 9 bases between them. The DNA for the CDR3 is TGTGCCAGCACCTCTAGAACGAACACCGGGGAGCTGTTTTTT. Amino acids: CASTSRTNTGELFF.

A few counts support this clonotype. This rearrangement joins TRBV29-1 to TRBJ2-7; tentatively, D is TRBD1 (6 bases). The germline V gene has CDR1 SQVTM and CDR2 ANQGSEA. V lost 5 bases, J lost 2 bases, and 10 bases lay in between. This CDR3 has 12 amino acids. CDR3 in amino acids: CSVRTATYEQYF. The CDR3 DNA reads TGCAGCGTTCGGACAGCTACCTACGAGCAGTACTTC.

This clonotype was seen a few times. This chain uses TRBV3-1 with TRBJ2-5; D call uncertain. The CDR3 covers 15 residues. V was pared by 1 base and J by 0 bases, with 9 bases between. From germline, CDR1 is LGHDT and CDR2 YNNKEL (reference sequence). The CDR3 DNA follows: TGTGCCAGCAGCCAAGTGGACGGAGACCAAGAGACCCAGTACTTC. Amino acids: CASSQVDGDQETQYF.

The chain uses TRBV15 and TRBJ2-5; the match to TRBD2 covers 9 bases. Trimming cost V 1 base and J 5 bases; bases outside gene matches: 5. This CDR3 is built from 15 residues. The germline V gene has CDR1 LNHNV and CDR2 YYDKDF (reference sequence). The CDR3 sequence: CATSRAGTSHETQYF. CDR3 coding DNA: TGTGCCACCAGCAGAGCCGGGACTAGCCATGAGACCCAGTACTTC.

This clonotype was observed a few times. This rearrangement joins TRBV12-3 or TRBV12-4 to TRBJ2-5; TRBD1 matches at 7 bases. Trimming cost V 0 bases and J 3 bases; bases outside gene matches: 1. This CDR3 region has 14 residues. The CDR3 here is CASSLATGKETQYF. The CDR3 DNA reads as TGTGCCAGCAGTTTAGCGACAGGGAAAGAGACCCAGTACTTC.

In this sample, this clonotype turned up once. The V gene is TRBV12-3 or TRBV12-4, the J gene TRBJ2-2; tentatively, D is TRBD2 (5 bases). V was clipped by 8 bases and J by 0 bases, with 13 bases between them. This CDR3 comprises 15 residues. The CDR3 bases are TGTGCCAGCCTTAGGGTAGCGACGAACACCGGGGAGCTGTTTTTT. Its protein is CASLRVATNTGELFF.

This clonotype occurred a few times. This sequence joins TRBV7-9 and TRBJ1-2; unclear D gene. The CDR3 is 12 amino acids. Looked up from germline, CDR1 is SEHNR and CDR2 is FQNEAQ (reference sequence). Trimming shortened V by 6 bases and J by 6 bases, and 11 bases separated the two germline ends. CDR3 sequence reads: CASRVTVDGYTF. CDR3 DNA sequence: TGTGCCAGCAGGGTCACAGTTGATGGCTACACCTTC.

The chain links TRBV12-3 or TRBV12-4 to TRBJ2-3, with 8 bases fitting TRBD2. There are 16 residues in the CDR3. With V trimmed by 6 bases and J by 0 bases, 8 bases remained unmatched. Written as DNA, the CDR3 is TGTGCCAGCAGCCATCGGGGGGGGCACAGCACAGATACGCAGTATTTT. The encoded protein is CASSHRGGHSTDTQYF.

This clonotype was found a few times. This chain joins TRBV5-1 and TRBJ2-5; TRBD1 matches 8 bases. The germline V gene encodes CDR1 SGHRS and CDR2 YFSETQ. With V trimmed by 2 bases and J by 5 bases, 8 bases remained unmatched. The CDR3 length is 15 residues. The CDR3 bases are TGCGCCAGCAGCTTCGGACAGGGCGGAGGGGAGACCCAGTACTTC. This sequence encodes CASSFGQGGGETQYF.